This T cell receptor beta chain derives from a study of Ad26.COV2.S vaccination and SARS-CoV-2 variants. With respect to this clone: The antigen remains undetermined. The same CDR3 is also encoded by other DNA sequences in this sample.

Clones were sequenced by immunoSEQ multiplex PCR, and TCRdb holds only the in-frame ones, with some missing. The sample has almost 400,000 clones, around 91% seen once. Study-level points and caveats: It is possible that the TCR breadth and depth analyses underestimated the total T cell responses.

Treatment described: roughly 19 received Ad26.COV2.S at low or high dose, single or two shots; about 5 received placebo; per-sample allocation not given. All samples were drawn on day 63, counting from the first vaccine or placebo injection. Ad26 vector vaccine expressed Wuhan-strain SARS-CoV-2 spike. The receptor comes from a person aged 18 to 65 who received the Ad26.COV2.S COVID-19 vaccine or a placebo. Sequenced here: peripheral blood, sampled in a trial of Ad26.COV2.S vaccine versus placebo.

The CDR3 loop is CASSESGYEQYF. CDR3 nucleotide sequence: TGTGCCAGCAGTGAGTCCGGATACGAGCAGTACTTC. The V and J genes are TRBV6-1 and TRBJ2-7; D unresolved. Germline V gene sequence: CDR1 MNHNS, CDR2 SASEGT. The CDR3 consists of 12 residues. The ends were cut back, 3 bases at V and 4 bases at J, with 7 bases in the middle.